These 8 T cell receptor beta chains were sequenced from one sample in a study of blood T cells in healthy people across ages. Alongside a J-beta primer mix, a sample-barcoded 5' primer served in a second PCR lasting about 7 to 12 cycles. Via MiXCR, TCRdb re-called the 5' RACE reads, giving one row per CDR3 protein. The table shows some 710,000 distinct CDR3 sequences, with over 20% occurring only once. Sample: blood. These receptors were taken from a man aged 70-80 years in good health.

The V and J genes are TRBV24-1 and TRBJ2-5; no clear D gene. Looked up from germline, CDR1 is KGHDR and CDR2 is SFDVKD. With 0 bases removed from V and 5 bases from J, the gap between germline ends came to 15 bases. This CDR3 has 16 residues. The DNA for the CDR3 is TGTGCCACCAGTGATTTGAGCCTTGGAGAGGTTGAGACCCAGTACTTC. The encoded protein is CATSDLSLGEVETQYF.

The sample holds many counts of this clonotype. The rearrangement joins TRBV12-3 or TRBV12-4 to TRBJ2-5, with D possibly matching TRBD2 (6 bases). V lost 2 bases and J 7 bases, leaving 20 bases between the germline ends. The length of the CDR3 is 16 residues. CDR3 bases: TGTGCCAGCAGTTTACTAAGAGGCGGACTATCGGGGACCCAGTACTTC. Translating it yields CASSLLRGGLSGTQYF.

Turning to this clonotype: This sequence may be a read error, since a much larger clone differs from it by one base. This rearrangement joins TRBV9 to TRBJ2-3, with D hard to call. The length of the CDR3 is 12 residues. Germline V CDR1 and CDR2: SGDLS, YYNGEE. CDR3 sequence: CTSSPSLDTQYF. Here the CDR3 DNA reads TGTACCAGCAGCCCATCCTTAGATACGCAGTATTTT.

In its sample, this clonotype was seen a few times. The junction departs from the called germline gene at one end, perhaps through a read error. Written as DNA, the CDR3 is TGTGCCGGCAGTTTAGCTAAGGACTCTTTTAGCAGTCAGCCCCAGCATTTT. Translating gives CAGSLAKDSFSSQPQHF. The chain has TRBV12-3 or TRBV12-4 and TRBJ1-5; D gene unclear. The CDR3 totals 17 residues.

The table lists this clonotype with a few counts. The chain has TRBV7-2 and TRBJ2-3; 7 bases line up with TRBD1. This CDR3 region has 18 residues. The V gene end was trimmed by 5 bases and the J gene end by 0 bases; junction bases not matched to a gene: 14. In germline, CDR1 is SGHTA, CDR2 FQGNSA. The CDR3 is CASSRQGQGVSSTDTQYF. The CDR3, as DNA: TGTGCCAGCAGCAGACAGGGCCAAGGGGTGTCTAGCACAGATACGCAGTATTTT.

The V and J genes are TRBV5-1 and TRBJ1-1, with D uncertain. Trimming removed 4 bases at V and 2 bases at J, with 15 bases between. Per germline, CDR1 SGHRS and CDR2 YFSETQ. CDR3 size: 15 residues. CDR3 amino acids: CASSALRGSNTEAFF. The CDR3 region has the DNA TGCGCCAGCAGCGCCTTAAGAGGGAGCAACACTGAAGCTTTCTTT. The whole variable domain, remainder taken from reference TRBV5-1 and TRBJ1-1, is KAGVTQTPRYLIKTRGQQVTLSCSPISGHRSVSWYQQTPGQGLQFLFEYFSETQRNKGNFPGRFSGRQFSNSRSEMNVSTLELGDSALYLCASSALRGSNTEAFFGQGTRLTVV.

This clonotype came up a few times. The rearrangement joins TRBV24-1 to TRBJ2-1; a possible D gene is TRBD2 (6 bases). Looked up from germline, CDR1 is KGHDR and CDR2 is SFDVKD. The CDR3 sequence is 14 residues long. Trimming took off 4 bases at V and 10 bases at J, with 16 bases between the two ends. The CDR3 nucleotides read TGTGCCACCAGTGACAACCCACTAGCACGAGAGCAGTTCTTC. Its translation is CATSDNPLAREQFF.

The V gene is TRBV11-2, the J gene TRBJ1-1; D is possibly TRBD1 (6 bases). This CDR3 contains 15 residues. V lost 5 bases to trimming and J lost 1 base, with 14 bases between them. Per germline, CDR1 SGHAT and CDR2 FQNNGV. The CDR3 region is CASSPVQGANTEAFF. CDR3 nucleotides: TGTGCCAGCAGCCCTGTACAGGGTGCGAACACTGAAGCTTTCTTT.